This paragraph covers one TCR beta chain sequence. Antigen: not known. This entry comes from a study of CD8 T cells in ankylosing spondylitis. Findings of the study overall: Disease-linked clones were CD8+ and relatively rare in peripheral blood. It was reported that disease-linked clones were significantly enriched in matched ankylosing spondylitis synovial fluid. What seemed typical of ankylosing spondylitis blood was a TCR beta motif built from about eight highly homologous variants.

Libraries for TCR beta were made by quantitative 5'-RACE with molecular barcodes. MiXCR, run by TCRdb on the 5' RACE reads, gives a single entry per CDR3 protein. This sample carries 150,000 or so distinct CDR3 sequences, 15% to 20% of them seen once, and the ten largest clones take about 8.3%. The source of this sequence is a male donor with ankylosing spondylitis or in good health (not recorded which). The sample was blood, either unsorted or a sorted T cell fraction (not recorded which).

The CDR3 loop reads CASSQETRTVSSTDTQYF. For the CDR3, the DNA is TGTGCCAGCAGCCAAGAAACACGGACGGTCTCTAGCACAGATACGCAGTATTTT. The chain employs TRBV4-2 and TRBJ2-3; D remains ambiguous. The CDR3 extends over 18 amino acids. Trimming took off 0 bases at V and 0 bases at J, with 16 bases between the two ends. Germline CDR1 is LGHNA and CDR2 is YNFKEQ.